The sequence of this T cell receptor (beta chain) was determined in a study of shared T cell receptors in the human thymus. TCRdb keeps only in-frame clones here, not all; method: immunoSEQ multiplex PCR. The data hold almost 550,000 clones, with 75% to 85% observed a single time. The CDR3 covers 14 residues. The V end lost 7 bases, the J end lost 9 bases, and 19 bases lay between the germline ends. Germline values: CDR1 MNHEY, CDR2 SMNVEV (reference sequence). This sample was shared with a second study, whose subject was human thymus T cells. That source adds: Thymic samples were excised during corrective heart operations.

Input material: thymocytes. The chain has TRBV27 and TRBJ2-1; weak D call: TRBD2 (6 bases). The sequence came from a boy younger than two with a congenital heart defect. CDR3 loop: CASNPTLACREQFF. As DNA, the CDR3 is TGTGCCAGCAATCCAACCCTAGCGTGCCGTGAGCAGTTCTTC.